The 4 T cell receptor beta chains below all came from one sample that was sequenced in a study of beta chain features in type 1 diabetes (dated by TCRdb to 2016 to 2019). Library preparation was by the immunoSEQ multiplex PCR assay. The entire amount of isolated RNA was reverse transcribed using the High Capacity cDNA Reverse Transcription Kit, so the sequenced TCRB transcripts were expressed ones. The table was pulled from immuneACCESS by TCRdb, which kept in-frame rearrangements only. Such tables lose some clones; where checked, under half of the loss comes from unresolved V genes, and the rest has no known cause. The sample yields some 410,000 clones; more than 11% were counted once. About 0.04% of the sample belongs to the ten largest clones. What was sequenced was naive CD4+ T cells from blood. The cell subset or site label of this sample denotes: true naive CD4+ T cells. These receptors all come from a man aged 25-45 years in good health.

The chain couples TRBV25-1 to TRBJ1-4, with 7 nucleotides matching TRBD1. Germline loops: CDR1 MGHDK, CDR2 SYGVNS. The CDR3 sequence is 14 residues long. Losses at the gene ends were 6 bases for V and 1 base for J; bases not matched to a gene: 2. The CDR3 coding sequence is TGTGCCAGCAGCCGGGACAGAACTAATGAAAAACTGTTTTTT. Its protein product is CASSRDRTNEKLFF.

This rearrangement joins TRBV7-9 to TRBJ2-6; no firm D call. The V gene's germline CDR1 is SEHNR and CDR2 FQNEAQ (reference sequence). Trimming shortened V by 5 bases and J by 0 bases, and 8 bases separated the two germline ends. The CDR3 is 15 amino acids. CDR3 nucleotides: TGTGCCAGCAGCCCAACAATCTCTGGGGCCAACGTCCTGACTTTC. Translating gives CASSPTISGANVLTF.

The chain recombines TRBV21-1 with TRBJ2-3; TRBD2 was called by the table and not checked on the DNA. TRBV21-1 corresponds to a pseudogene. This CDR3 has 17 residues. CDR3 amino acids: CASSKPGLAGGLDTQYF. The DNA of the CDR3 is TGTGCCAGCAGCAAACCCGGGCTAGCGGGAGGGCTAGATACGCAGTATTTT.

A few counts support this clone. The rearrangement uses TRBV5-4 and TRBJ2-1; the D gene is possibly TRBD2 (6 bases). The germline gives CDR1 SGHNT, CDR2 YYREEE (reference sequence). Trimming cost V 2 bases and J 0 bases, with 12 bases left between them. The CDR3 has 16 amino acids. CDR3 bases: TGTGCCAGCAGCTTTAGCGGAACAAGCTCCTACAATGAGCAGTTCTTC. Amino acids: CASSFSGTSSYNEQFF.